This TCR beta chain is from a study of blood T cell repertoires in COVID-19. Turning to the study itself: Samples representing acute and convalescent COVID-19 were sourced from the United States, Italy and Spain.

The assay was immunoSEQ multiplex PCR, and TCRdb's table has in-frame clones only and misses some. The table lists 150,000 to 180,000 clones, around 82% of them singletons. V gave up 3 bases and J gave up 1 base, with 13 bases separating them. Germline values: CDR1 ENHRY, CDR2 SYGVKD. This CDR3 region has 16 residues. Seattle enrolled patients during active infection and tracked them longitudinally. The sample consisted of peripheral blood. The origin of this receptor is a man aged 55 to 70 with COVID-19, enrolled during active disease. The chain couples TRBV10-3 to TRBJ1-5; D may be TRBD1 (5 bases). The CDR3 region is CAISDELGLSNQPQHF. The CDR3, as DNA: TGTGCCATCAGTGATGAGCTGGGGCTGAGCAATCAGCCCCAGCATTTT.